This entry lists 4 T cell receptor beta chains sequenced from one sample in a study of blood T cell dynamics during melanoma immunotherapy (dated by TCRdb to the early 2020s). Libraries were made using the immunoSEQ multiplex PCR assay. The immuneACCESS repertoire file appears here via TCRdb, limited to in-frame rearrangements. These files lack a portion of the clones; in checked studies, under half of the deficit traces to unresolved V genes, and the cause of the others is not known. In this sample the table shows over 8,000 clones, less than 90% of which occur a single time. The ten top clones hold around 4% of the sample. This sample's time point label indicates: week 3, after first cycle of checkpoint inhibitor. The sequenced sample was blood, obtained from a patient treated with checkpoint blockade. All receptors derive from a human donor with melanoma.

The chain links TRBV29-1 to TRBJ2-6; 12 positions match TRBD2. V was clipped by 0 bases and J by 1 base; unmatched bases: 4. Germline values: CDR1 SQVTM, CDR2 ANQGSEA. The CDR3 is 18 amino acids. The CDR3 coding sequence is TGCAGCGTTGAAGAGACTAGCGGGAGTTGGTCTGGGGCCAACGTCCTGACTTTC. This gives the protein CSVEETSGSWSGANVLTF.

This chain connects TRBV7-9 to TRBJ1-2; 7 positions agree with TRBD1. This CDR3 spans 13 amino acids. With 2 bases clipped from V and 8 bases from J, the junction kept 5 bases outside the gene matches. Germline CDR1 is SEHNR and CDR2 is FQNEAQ (reference sequence). CDR3 DNA sequence: TGTGCCAGCAGCTTATCAGGGGGGAAAGGCTACACCTTC. Its protein product is CASSLSGGKGYTF.

The chain joins TRBV28 to TRBJ1-4; D is ambiguous. The ends were cut back, 1 base at V and 7 bases at J, with 13 bases in the middle. The CDR3 length is 15 residues. Per germline, CDR1 MDHEN and CDR2 SYDVKM. The CDR3 DNA is TGTGCCAGCAGTTTATACGGGTTAGGAGGTGAAAAACTGTTTTTT. This translates into CASSLYGLGGEKLFF.

A single count supports this clone. The DNA for the CDR3 is TGCAGCGTTGCACGGATTCCCTCGTCCTACAATGAGCAGTTCTTC. Protein sequence: CSVARIPSSYNEQFF. The chain recombines TRBV29-1 with TRBJ2-1, with D unresolved. V lost 4 bases and J lost 1, with 14 bases in between. The germline V gene has CDR1 SQVTM and CDR2 ANQGSEA. The CDR3 is 15 amino acids.